Below, 20 T cell receptor beta chains from the same sample are listed, as sequenced in a study of blood T cells in healthy people across ages. A second PCR of about 7 to 12 cycles used a sample-barcoded 5' primer and a J-beta primer mix. TCRdb independently ran MiXCR on the 5' RACE reads; one entry per CDR3 protein. This sample has 550,000 to 800,000 distinct CDR3 sequences, with under 25% found just once. The source material was blood. All receptors come from a man aged 70-80 years in good health.

The rearrangement links TRBV6-1 to TRBJ2-7; 7 bases are shared with TRBD1. The CDR3 runs to 14 residues. Looked up from germline, CDR1 is MNHNS and CDR2 is SASEGT. The V gene end was trimmed by 4 bases and the J gene end by 2 bases; junction bases not matched to a gene: 5. The CDR3 spells CASSGNRGAYEQYF. The CDR3, as DNA: TGTGCCAGCAGTGGGAACAGGGGTGCCTACGAGCAGTACTTC.

J is TRBJ1-1 and V is TRBV7-9; D is uncertain. Trimming shortened V by 7 bases and J by 1 base, and 13 bases separated the two germline ends. The CDR3 consists of 14 residues. The germline V gene has CDR1 SEHNR and CDR2 FQNEAQ (reference sequence). In nucleotides, the CDR3 is TGTGCCAGCATTCTAAAGATGGGGAACACTGAAGCTTTCTTT. Translation gives CASILKMGNTEAFF.

Only a few counts were recorded for this clonotype. This chain joins TRBV4-3 and TRBJ1-5, with D perhaps TRBD1 (5 bases). Germline CDR1 reads LGHNA; CDR2 reads YSLEER. The CDR3 loop spans 13 amino acids. With 9 bases removed from V and 0 bases from J, the gap between germline ends came to 9 bases. The CDR3 coding sequence is TGCGCCAGGGGGGGAGATAGCAATCAGCCCCAGCATTTT. Protein: CARGGDSNQPQHF.

This chain joins TRBV10-3 and TRBJ2-2; 11 bases are shared with TRBD2. This CDR3 region has 18 residues. Trimming took 1 base from V and 0 from J; bases not matched to a gene: 4. Germline V gene data show CDR1 as ENHRY and CDR2 as SYGVKD. Here the CDR3 DNA reads TGTGCCATCAGTGAGTTGACTAGCGGGGATCCGAACACCGGGGAGCTGTTTTTT. Its protein product is CAISELTSGDPNTGELFF.

This clonotype was seen a handful of times. The chain joins TRBV20-1 to TRBJ2-4, with no clear D. This CDR3 contains 15 residues. The V gene lost 4 bases and the J gene lost 0 bases, with 13 bases spanning the gap. In germline, CDR1 is DFQATT, CDR2 SNEGSKA (reference sequence). In DNA, the CDR3 is TGCAGTGCTATGGAACACGAACTAGCCAAAAACATTCAGTACTTC. Translating gives CSAMEHELAKNIQYF.

This clonotype was counted only a few times. This CDR3 fails to terminate in the conserved phenylalanine or tryptophan, so it likely reflects a read error. This CDR3 reads CASGLAPRLSSYNEQFL. The CDR3 DNA reads TGTGCCAGCGGGCTAGCGCCTAGACTCAGCTCCTACAATGAGCAGTTCCTC. The genes are TRBV3-1 and TRBJ2-1; a weak D match, TRBD2 (6 bases). The V gene's germline CDR1 is LGHDT and CDR2 YNNKEL (reference sequence). V dropped 8 bases and J dropped 0 bases, with 20 bases sitting between them. CDR3 length: 17 amino acids.

This clonotype has more than one count but fewer than ten. V and J are TRBV3-1 and TRBJ2-4; tentative D call: TRBD1 (5 bases). CDR1 is LGHDT and CDR2 is YNNKEL in the germline V gene (reference sequence). The CDR3 loop spans 15 amino acids. V lost 0 bases to trimming and J lost 7 bases, with 13 bases between them. CDR3 nucleotide sequence: TGTGCCAGCAGCCAAGATGGGGCGGCTCGTAACATTCAGTACTTC. It specifies CASSQDGAARNIQYF.

In this sample, this clonotype turned up many times. The chain couples TRBV7-9 to TRBJ2-7; D uncertain. V was cut by 5 bases and J by 3 bases, with 5 bases left in between. The CDR3 covers 11 residues. In germline, CDR1 is SEHNR, CDR2 FQNEAQ (reference sequence). CDR3 residues: CASSPNYEQYF. DNA for the CDR3: TGTGCCAGCAGCCCAAACTACGAGCAGTACTTC.

The V gene is TRBV13, the J gene TRBJ1-4; a possible D gene is TRBD1 (6 bases). The CDR3 has 14 residues. In germline, CDR1 is PRHDT, CDR2 FYEKMQ (reference sequence). Trimming pared 4 bases from V and 4 bases from J, leaving 10 bases between. The CDR3 here is CASSSAGDNEKLFF. The CDR3 DNA reads TGTGCCAGCAGCTCTGCAGGGGATAATGAAAAACTGTTTTTT. The full variable domain, rest sourced from reference TRBV13 and TRBJ1-4, is AAGVIQSPRHLIKEKRETATLKCYPIPRHDTVYWYQQGPGQDPQFLISFYEKMQSDKGSIPDRFSAQQFSDYHSELNMSSLELGDSALYFCASSSAGDNEKLFFGSGTQLSVL.

Many counts were recorded for this clonotype. The V call is TRBV6-1, the J call TRBJ2-4; 11 bases are shared with TRBD1. Trimming took 4 bases from V and 0 from J; bases not matched to a gene: 5. The CDR3 runs 17 residues. The V gene's germline CDR1 is MNHNS and CDR2 SASEGT. CDR3 coding DNA: TGTGCCAGCAGTGCCGGGACAGGGGGTCTAGCCAAAAACATTCAGTACTTC. This codes for CASSAGTGGLAKNIQYF.

The V and J genes are TRBV11-2 and TRBJ2-5, with TRBD2 matching 7 bases. Trimming at V came to 1 base and at J to 2 bases, leaving 7 bases not matched to a gene. Germline V gene lookup returns CDR1 SGHAT and CDR2 FQNNGV. The CDR3 has 16 amino acids. CDR3 bases: TGTGCCAGCAGCTTAGTCAAGCGGGGAAAACAAGAGACCCAGTACTTC. Its protein is CASSLVKRGKQETQYF.

This clonotype was picked up a small number of times. The V call is TRBV7-8, the J call TRBJ2-5; 13 nucleotides match TRBD2. From germline, CDR1 is SGHVS and CDR2 FQNEAQ. The CDR3 covers 16 residues. The junction had 6 bases not matched to a gene; V was cut back by 5 bases and J by 3 bases. The CDR3 region is CASSGGTSGIKETQYF. In DNA, the CDR3 is TGTGCCAGCAGCGGTGGGACTAGCGGGATTAAAGAGACCCAGTACTTC.

This clonotype was counted only a few times. The chain is built from TRBV7-2 and TRBJ1-6; D unresolved. Trimming cost V 4 bases and J 5 bases, with 12 bases left between them. Germline CDR1 reads SGHTA; CDR2 reads FQGNSA. This CDR3 is built from 15 residues. This CDR3 is CASSYADGDNSPLHF. The CDR3 region has the DNA TGTGCCAGCAGCTACGCTGACGGCGATAATTCACCCCTCCACTTT.

The rearrangement joins TRBV19 to TRBJ1-5; D is perhaps TRBD1 (5 bases). Germline values: CDR1 LNHDA, CDR2 SQIVND (reference sequence). The CDR3 sequence is 15 residues long. The V and J ends lost 5 bases and 1 base respectively, with 12 bases between them. Written as DNA, the CDR3 is TGTGCCAGTAGTTATTGGCAGGGAAGCAATCAGCCCCAGCATTTT. Its protein is CASSYWQGSNQPQHF.

The chain is built from TRBV12-3 or TRBV12-4 and TRBJ2-3; tentative D call: TRBD1 (6 bases). The V and J ends lost 6 bases and 6 bases respectively, with 13 bases between them. This CDR3 is 13 amino acids long. DNA of the CDR3: TGTGCCAGCAGCACAGGGTTCCGGGATACGCAGTATTTT. Translation gives CASSTGFRDTQYF.

The genes are TRBV7-9 and TRBJ2-3; D may be TRBD2 (6 bases). The ends were cut back, 8 bases at V and 4 bases at J, with 13 bases in the middle. Germline CDR1 reads SEHNR; CDR2 reads FQNEAQ (reference sequence). The CDR3 runs to 13 residues. The CDR3 nucleotides are TGTGCCAGCTACTCTGGGGAGGCAGATACGCAGTATTTT. This sequence encodes CASYSGEADTQYF.

The gene calls are TRBV20-1 and TRBJ2-3; 7 bases fit TRBD2. V lost 0 bases to trimming and J lost 3 bases; unmatched junction nucleotides: 6. Per the germline V gene, CDR1 is DFQATT and CDR2 is SNEGSKA (reference sequence). There are 15 residues in the CDR3. CDR3 coding DNA: TGCAGTGCTAGAGATGGCGGGAGAGAGACAGATACGCAGTATTTT. This sequence encodes CSARDGGRETDTQYF.

This clonotype was counted only a few times. The chain uses TRBV5-6 and TRBJ1-1; D remains ambiguous. In germline, CDR1 is SGHDT, CDR2 YYEEEE. The CDR3 is made up of 11 amino acids. Trimming removed 2 bases at V and 7 bases at J, with 6 bases between. CDR3 region: CASSLSDEAFF. CDR3 nucleotides: TGTGCCAGCAGCTTAAGCGATGAAGCTTTCTTT.

The chain recombines TRBV20-1 with TRBJ2-1, with a possible D match to TRBD2 (6 bases). Trimming took off 0 bases at V and 5 bases at J, with 11 bases between the two ends. Germline V gives CDR1 DFQATT, CDR2 SNEGSKA (reference sequence). The CDR3 sequence is 14 residues long. The CDR3 protein is CSARDRRADNEQFF. CDR3 nucleotide sequence: TGCAGTGCTAGAGATCGGAGGGCGGACAATGAGCAGTTCTTC.

V is TRBV15 and J is TRBJ2-5, with a tentative D call TRBD2 (5 bases). The DNA end lines up better with TRBJ2-7; the J call may be wrong. The germline CDR1 and CDR2 sequences are LNHNV and YYDKDF (reference sequence). CDR3 length: 15 residues. CDR3 amino acids: CATSRDGGVGYEQYF. The CDR3 DNA is TGTGCCACCAGCAGAGACGGAGGTGTGGGCTACGAGCAGTACTTC.